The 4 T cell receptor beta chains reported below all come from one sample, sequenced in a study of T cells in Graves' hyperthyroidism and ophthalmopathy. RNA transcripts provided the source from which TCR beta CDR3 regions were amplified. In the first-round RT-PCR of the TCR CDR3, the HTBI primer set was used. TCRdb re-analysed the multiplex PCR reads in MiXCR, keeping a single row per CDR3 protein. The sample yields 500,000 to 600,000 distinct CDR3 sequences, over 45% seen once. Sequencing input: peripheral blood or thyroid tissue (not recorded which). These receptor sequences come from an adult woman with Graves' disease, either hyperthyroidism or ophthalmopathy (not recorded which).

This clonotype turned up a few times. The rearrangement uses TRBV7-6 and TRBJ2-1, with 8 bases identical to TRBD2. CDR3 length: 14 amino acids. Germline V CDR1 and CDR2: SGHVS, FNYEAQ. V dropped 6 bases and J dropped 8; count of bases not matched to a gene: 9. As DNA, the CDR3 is TGTGCCAGCAGAAAAAGCGGGAGCAACGATGAGCAGTTCTTC. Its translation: CASRKSGSNDEQFF.

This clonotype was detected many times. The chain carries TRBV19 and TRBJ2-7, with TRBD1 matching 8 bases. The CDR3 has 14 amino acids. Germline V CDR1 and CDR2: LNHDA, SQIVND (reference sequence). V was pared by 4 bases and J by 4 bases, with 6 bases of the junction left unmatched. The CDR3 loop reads CASSTDRGSYEQYF. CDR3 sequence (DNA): TGTGCCAGTAGTACCGACAGGGGTTCATACGAGCAGTACTTC.

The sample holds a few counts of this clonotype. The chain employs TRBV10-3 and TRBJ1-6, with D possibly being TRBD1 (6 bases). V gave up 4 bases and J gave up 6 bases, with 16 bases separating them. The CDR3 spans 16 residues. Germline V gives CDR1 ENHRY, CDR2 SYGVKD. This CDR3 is CAISAPSGAFNSPLHF. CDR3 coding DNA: TGTGCCATCAGTGCCCCTTCGGGGGCGTTTAATTCACCCCTCCACTTT.

CDR3 sequence reads: CASSSSRTGYEQYF. CDR3 nucleotides: TGTGCCAGCAGCTCCTCCAGGACAGGGTACGAGCAGTACTTC. This chain links TRBV5-4 with TRBJ2-7, with 8 bases identical to TRBD1. Trimming removed 3 bases from V and 4 bases from J; junction bases left unmatched: 6. The CDR3 runs to 14 residues. Germline lookup yields CDR1 SGHNT and CDR2 YYREEE (reference sequence). The variable domain in full, completed from reference TRBV5-4 and TRBJ2-7, reads ETGVTQSPTHLIKTRGQQVTLRCSSQSGHNTVSWYQQALGQGPQFIFQYYREEENGRGNFPPRFSGLQFPNYSSELNVNALELDDSALYLCASSSSRTGYEQYFGPGTRLTVT.